This T cell receptor beta chain was identified during a study of blood T cell repertoires in COVID-19. Whole-study context: Specimens from acute and convalescent COVID-19 originated in the United States, Italy and Spain. Nucleic acid was either cDNA or gDNA, and it came from T cells, B-cell-depleted T cells, or PBMCs.

Only in-frame clones appear in the TCRdb table, and some are missing; sequencing was by immunoSEQ multiplex PCR. The sample lists about 190,000 clones, more than 75% occurring once. Participant reports of clinical history set cohort assignment. All recovered Cohort 3 donors got two negative PCRs, got clearance, or saw symptom resolution. CDR3 length equals 16 residues. The V and J ends lost 3 bases and 3 bases, in that order; junction bases with no gene match: 9. The germline CDR1 and CDR2 sequences are LNHDA and SQIVND (reference sequence). The chain uses TRBV19 and TRBJ2-3; 7 bases are a match to TRBD2. The sequence derives from a woman aged 45 to 65 who had recovered from COVID-19. The sequencing input was PBMCs or T cells enriched from blood (not recorded which). The CDR3 region is CASSIRLALGTDTQYF. The CDR3 bases are TGTGCCAGTAGTATCCGACTAGCCTTAGGGACAGATACGCAGTATTTT.